Sequencing of this T cell receptor (beta chain) was carried out in a study of blood T cell repertoires in COVID-19. In the study overall: Both acute and convalescent COVID-19 samples were obtained from the United States, Italy and Spain.

Some clones are missing from TCRdb's copy, which holds only in-frame ones; the method was immunoSEQ multiplex PCR. This sample has over 100,000 clones, with roughly 85% found just once. The CDR3 is 15 residues long. V lost 0 bases and J 4 bases, leaving 12 bases between the germline ends. In germline, CDR1 is ENHRY, CDR2 SYGVKD. The sequencing input was peripheral blood. This sequence originates from a man in his forties with acute or convalescent COVID-19. The chain carries TRBV10-3 and TRBJ1-1; D is perhaps TRBD1 (6 bases). The CDR3 loop reads CAISESMGAPTEAFF. CDR3 coding DNA: TGTGCCATCAGTGAGTCGATGGGGGCGCCCACTGAAGCTTTCTTT.